Listed here are 25 T cell receptor beta chains from one sample, sequenced in a study of human T cells and chemical hapten exposure. Time point reported: healthy volunteer bleed at 6 weeks. The starting material, unfractionated whole blood, was used for total RNA extraction. In TCRdb, the RACE reads were re-called with MiXCR into one record per CDR3 protein. Of about 79,000 distinct CDR3 sequences listed, over 7% are singletons. Sequencing was performed on whole blood. These receptors all come from a male donor in good health. Some clones in this sample may be carry-over from other donors' samples.

A few counts support this clonotype. The CDR3 spells CASSPQGLNTEAFF. The CDR3 nucleotides are TGTGCCAGTAGCCCACAGGGGCTGAACACTGAAGCTTTCTTT. The chain employs TRBV19 and TRBJ1-1, with 7 bases that match TRBD1. The CDR3 consists of 14 residues. Germline V gives CDR1 LNHDA, CDR2 SQIVND (reference sequence). With V trimmed by 6 bases and J by 0 bases, 4 bases remained unmatched.

The chain recombines TRBV2 with TRBJ2-5; D is ambiguous. V was shortened by 4 bases and J by 2 bases, with 8 bases between the two germline ends. This CDR3 contains 13 residues. Germline assignment: CDR1 SNHLY and CDR2 FYNNEI. The CDR3 DNA sequence: TGTGCCAGCAGTGCCAGGAATCAAGAGACCCAGTACTTC. It codes for CASSARNQETQYF.

This rearrangement joins TRBV5-1 to TRBJ2-5, with D tentatively TRBD1 or TRBD2 (6 bases each). Trimming cost V 4 bases and J 2 bases, with 15 bases left between them. Germline V lookup: CDR1 SGHRS, CDR2 YFSETQ. CDR3 length: 15 residues. In DNA form, the CDR3 reads TGCGCCAGCAGCCCCGGCGGAGGGGGACAAGAGACCCAGTACTTC. Its protein is CASSPGGGGQETQYF.

This clonotype showed up just a few times. The chain carries TRBV6-2 or TRBV6-3 and TRBJ1-2; D is uncertain. The V end lost 6 bases, the J end lost 4 bases, and 6 bases lay between the germline ends. The CDR3 runs to 11 residues. Germline-derived CDR1 and CDR2 are MNHEY and SVGEGT. In DNA, the CDR3 is TGTGCCAGCAGCCAAGCCTATGGCTACACCTTC. Amino acid sequence: CASSQAYGYTF.

This chain links TRBV24-1 with TRBJ2-7, with TRBD2 matching over 7 bases. J was trimmed by 12 bases and V by 5 bases; bases with no gene match: 6. The CDR3 length is 11 residues. Germline V lookup: CDR1 KGHDR, CDR2 SFDVKD. The CDR3 loop reads CATSAGGTWYF. CDR3 sequence (DNA): TGTGCCACCAGTGCCGGGGGGACCTGGTACTTC.

The V call is TRBV10-1, the J call TRBJ2-1; D perhaps matches TRBD2 (5 bases). CDR1 WNHNN and CDR2 SYGVQD come from the germline V gene (reference sequence). This CDR3 comprises 15 residues. The germline V and J ends were trimmed by 3 bases and 4 bases, with 13 bases remaining between them. The CDR3 reads CASSDFSRTYNEQFF. Written as DNA, the CDR3 is TGCGCCAGCAGTGATTTTAGCAGGACTTACAATGAGCAGTTCTTC.

The chain carries TRBV14 and TRBJ2-5; the match to TRBD1 covers 7 bases. CDR3 size: 15 residues. Per the germline V gene, CDR1 is SGHDN and CDR2 is FVKESK. Germline trimming cut 0 bases from V and 5 bases from J; bases unmatched to any gene: 6. The CDR3 reads CASSQDGRGQETQYF. CDR3 sequence (DNA): TGTGCCAGCAGCCAAGACGGACGGGGACAGGAGACCCAGTACTTC.

The table lists this clonotype with many counts. The CDR3: CSVEVGIGAYEQYF. In DNA, the CDR3 is TGCAGCGTTGAAGTTGGGATAGGAGCCTACGAGCAGTACTTC. The chain couples TRBV29-1 to TRBJ2-7; no firm D call. Per the germline V gene, CDR1 is SQVTM and CDR2 is ANQGSEA. The CDR3 spans 14 residues. Trimming cost V 1 base and J 2 bases, with 12 bases left between them.

This chain connects TRBV7-9 to TRBJ1-3; D not resolved. From germline, CDR1 is SEHNR and CDR2 FQNEAQ (reference sequence). The CDR3 consists of 16 residues. Trimming left V 5 bases short and J 4 bases short, with 18 bases between. In DNA, the CDR3 is TGTGCCAGCAGCGCCGACGGACCTACCCCCGGAAACACCATATATTTT. This gives the protein CASSADGPTPGNTIYF.

This clonotype was seen a few times. The chain joins TRBV25-1 to TRBJ2-2; 10 bases map to TRBD1. Germline CDR1 MGHDK, CDR2 SYGVNS. Germline trimming cut 5 bases from V and 3 bases from J; bases unmatched to any gene: 3. The CDR3 loop spans 15 amino acids. The CDR3 region has the DNA TGTGCCAGCAGTCCCGGGACAGGGGACACCGGGGAGCTGTTTTTT. Translated: CASSPGTGDTGELFF.

This clonotype occurred a few times. CDR3 in amino acids: CSARGITTYNEQFF. The CDR3 DNA sequence: TGCAGTGCTAGAGGTATCACTACTTACAATGAGCAGTTCTTC. The V and J genes are TRBV20-1 and TRBJ2-1; no clear D. V lost 1 base, J lost 4 bases, and 11 bases lay in between. Germline V gene lookup returns CDR1 DFQATT and CDR2 SNEGSKA (reference sequence). CDR3 size: 14 residues.

Details on this clonotype: Possible read error: a much larger clone is one base away. This chain connects TRBV29-1 to TRBJ1-1; D remains unclear. The CDR3 consists of 13 residues. Germline loops: CDR1 SQVTM, CDR2 ANQGSEA. Trimming cost V 7 bases and J 3 bases, with 15 bases left between them. CDR3 residues: CSALNTADTEAFF. In DNA, the CDR3 is TGCAGCGCCTTGAACACCGCGGACACTGAAGCTTTCTTT.

V gene TRBV7-8 combines with J gene TRBJ2-1; D uncertain. There are 14 residues in the CDR3. CDR1 is SGHVS, CDR2 FQNEAQ, per germline. Trimming stripped 1 base from V and 5 bases from J, with 9 bases between. CDR3 loop: CASSLVDTDNEQFF. Here the CDR3 DNA reads TGTGCCAGCAGCTTAGTCGACACGGACAATGAGCAGTTCTTC.

This clonotype was picked up a small number of times. This chain joins TRBV7-2 and TRBJ1-2; D is perhaps TRBD1 (5 bases). V was clipped by 3 bases and J by 4 bases, with 18 bases between them. The germline V gene has CDR1 SGHTA and CDR2 FQGNSA. The length of the CDR3 is 16 residues. CDR3 nucleotide sequence: TGTGCCAGCAGCTTCAGTTTGGCAGGGCCTATCTATGGCTACACCTTC. This codes for CASSFSLAGPIYGYTF.

This clonotype was counted at least ten times. The chain links TRBV29-1 to TRBJ1-1, with 8 nucleotides matching TRBD1. The CDR3 runs to 13 residues. The junction had 6 bases not matched to a gene; V was cut back by 7 bases and J by 2 bases. CDR1 and CDR2 (germline): SQVTM, ANQGSEA. The chain's CDR3 is CSGTQGGNTEAFF. CDR3 DNA: TGCAGCGGTACACAGGGGGGCAACACTGAAGCTTTCTTT.

In this sample, this clonotype turned up a few times. The rearrangement uses TRBV9 and TRBJ2-1, with TRBD2 identical over 8 bases. The CDR3 is 17 residues long. The germline gives CDR1 SGDLS, CDR2 YYNGEE. After removal of 4 bases from V and 3 bases from J, the junction contained 12 bases not matched to a gene. CDR3: CASSSTPLAGIYNEQFF. The CDR3 nucleotides read TGTGCCAGCAGCTCTACCCCATTAGCGGGGATCTACAATGAGCAGTTCTTC.

This clonotype was observed a few times. The chain uses TRBV12-5 and TRBJ2-6, with 7 bases aligning to TRBD1. The CDR3 loop spans 19 amino acids. The trim removed 6 bases at V and 2 bases at J, leaving 16 bases unmatched. Per the germline V gene, CDR1 is LGHNT and CDR2 is FRNRAP. The CDR3 is CASGPGQTPRRAGANVLTF. DNA for the CDR3: TGTGCTAGTGGCCCGGGACAGACCCCCAGAAGGGCTGGGGCCAACGTCCTGACTTTC.

The V gene is TRBV19, the J gene TRBJ2-2; D is unresolved. The germline CDR1 and CDR2 sequences are LNHDA and SQIVND (reference sequence). CDR3 length: 17 residues. Trimming shortened V by 7 bases and J by 4 bases, and 22 bases separated the two germline ends. In DNA form, the CDR3 reads TGTGCCAGTACTCCCGAGGTTGCCAGGCCGACCACCGGGGAGCTGTTTTTT. Translating it yields CASTPEVARPTTGELFF.

This clonotype was recorded at least ten times. The chain links TRBV4-1 to TRBJ2-2, with 7 bases fitting TRBD1. There are 16 residues in the CDR3. V was clipped by 4 bases and J by 0 bases; unmatched bases: 5. The V gene's germline CDR1 is MGHRA and CDR2 YSYEKL. CDR3 DNA sequence: TGCGCCAGCAGCCCCAAGGACAGGACGAACACCGGGGAGCTGTTTTTT. It encodes CASSPKDRTNTGELFF.

The chain carries TRBV27 and TRBJ1-5; 8 nucleotides line up with TRBD1. V was pared by 6 bases and J by 3 bases, with 1 base of the junction left unmatched. Per the germline V gene, CDR1 is MNHEY and CDR2 is SMNVEV (reference sequence). The CDR3 spans 13 residues. CDR3 region: CASRGQVNQPQHF. CDR3 in DNA: TGTGCCAGCAGGGGACAGGTCAATCAGCCCCAGCATTTT.

This clonotype was seen a handful of times. This sequence joins TRBV12-3 or TRBV12-4 and TRBJ2-1; 12 nucleotides match TRBD1. V shed 6 bases, J shed 6 bases, and the junction held 6 bases outside the gene matches. CDR3 length equals 15 residues. Here the CDR3 reads CASSTGTGGLNEQFF. Written as DNA, the CDR3 is TGTGCCAGCAGCACTGGGACAGGGGGCCTCAATGAGCAGTTCTTC.

The V and J genes are TRBV6-5 and TRBJ2-7; 7 positions match TRBD2. The germline gives CDR1 MNHEY, CDR2 SVGAGI. V dropped 8 bases and J dropped 6; count of bases not matched to a gene: 16. The CDR3 totals 15 residues. CDR3 loop: CASRTGTNLKGEQYF. The CDR3 DNA follows: TGTGCCAGCCGAACCGGGACTAACCTAAAGGGCGAGCAGTACTTC.

This clonotype was seen at least ten times. The rearrangement uses TRBV20-1 and TRBJ1-1; D is perhaps TRBD1 (6 bases). V lost 4 bases, J lost 0 bases, and 12 bases lay in between. The germline CDR1 and CDR2 sequences are DFQATT and SNEGSKA (reference sequence). The CDR3 covers 14 residues. CDR3 sequence: CSATGALLNTEAFF. The CDR3 DNA sequence: TGCAGTGCTACAGGGGCCCTTTTGAACACTGAAGCTTTCTTT.

This clonotype appeared a few times. V gene TRBV18 combines with J gene TRBJ1-2; TRBD1 is a possible D gene (6 bases). Germline V lookup: CDR1 KGHSH, CDR2 LQKENI. The CDR3 runs to 14 residues. Trimming took off 3 bases at V and 5 bases at J, with 13 bases between the two ends. As DNA, the CDR3 is TGTGCCAGCTCACCCGCGGACAGCTTTTATGGCTACACCTTC. Residues: CASSPADSFYGYTF.

This clonotype was recorded a few times. The chain joins TRBV27 to TRBJ1-5; 7 nucleotides match TRBD1. Trimming at V came to 6 bases and at J to 0 bases, leaving 11 bases not matched to a gene. The germline V gene has CDR1 MNHEY and CDR2 SMNVEV (reference sequence). This CDR3 comprises 17 residues. CDR3 sequence: CASSPLQGRGSNQPQHF. The CDR3, as DNA: TGTGCCAGCAGCCCCCTACAGGGGAGAGGTAGCAATCAGCCCCAGCATTTT.